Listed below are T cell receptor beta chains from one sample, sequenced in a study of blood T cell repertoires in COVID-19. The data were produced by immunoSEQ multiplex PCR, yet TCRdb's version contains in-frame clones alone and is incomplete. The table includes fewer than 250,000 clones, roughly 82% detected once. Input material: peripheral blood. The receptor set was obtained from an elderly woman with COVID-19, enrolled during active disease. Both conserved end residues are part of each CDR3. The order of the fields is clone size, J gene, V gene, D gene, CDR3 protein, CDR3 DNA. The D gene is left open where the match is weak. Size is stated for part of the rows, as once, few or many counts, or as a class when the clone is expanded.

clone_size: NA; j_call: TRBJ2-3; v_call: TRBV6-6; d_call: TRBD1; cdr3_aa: CASSRDRGTDTQYF; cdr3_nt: TGTGCCAGCAGTCGGGACAGGGGAACAGATACGCAGTATTTT
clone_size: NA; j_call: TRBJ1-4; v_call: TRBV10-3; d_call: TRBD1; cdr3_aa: CAIGAVDREGEKLFF; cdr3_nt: TGTGCCATCGGCGCGGTGGACAGGGAAGGGGAAAAACTGTTTTTT
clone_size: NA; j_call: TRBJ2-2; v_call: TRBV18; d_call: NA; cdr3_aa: CASSTGHTNTGELFF; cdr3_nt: TGTGCCAGCTCAACGGGACACACGAACACCGGGGAGCTGTTTTTT
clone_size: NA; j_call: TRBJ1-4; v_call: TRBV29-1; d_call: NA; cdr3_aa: CSVVLGGGEKLFF; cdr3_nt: TGCAGCGTTGTTCTGGGAGGTGGTGAAAAACTGTTTTTT
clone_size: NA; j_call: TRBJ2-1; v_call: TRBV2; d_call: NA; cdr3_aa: CASMRNLGLGDNEQFF; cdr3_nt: TGTGCCAGCATGAGGAACCTAGGGCTAGGGGACAATGAGCAGTTCTTC
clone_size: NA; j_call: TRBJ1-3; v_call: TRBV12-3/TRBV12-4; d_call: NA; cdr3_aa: CASRESGNTIYF; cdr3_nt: TGTGCCAGCAGGGAGTCAGGAAACACCATATATTTT
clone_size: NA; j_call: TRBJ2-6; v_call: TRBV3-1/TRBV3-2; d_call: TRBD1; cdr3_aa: CASSSTGAGANVLTF; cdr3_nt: TGTGCCAGCAGTAGCACAGGGGCTGGGGCCAACGTCCTGACTTTC
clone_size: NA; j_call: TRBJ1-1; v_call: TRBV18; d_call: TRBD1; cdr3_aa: CASSPQGVGQGYGEAFF; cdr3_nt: TGTGCCAGCTCACCCCAAGGAGTTGGACAGGGATACGGTGAAGCTTTCTTT
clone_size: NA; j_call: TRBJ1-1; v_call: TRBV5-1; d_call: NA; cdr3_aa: CASSLAQGNTEAFF; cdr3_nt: TGCGCCAGCAGCTTGGCACAGGGAAATACTGAAGCTTTCTTT
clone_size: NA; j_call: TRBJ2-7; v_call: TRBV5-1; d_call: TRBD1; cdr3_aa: CASSLRDRGEQYF; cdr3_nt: TGCGCCAGCAGCCTACGGGACAGAGGCGAGCAGTACTTC
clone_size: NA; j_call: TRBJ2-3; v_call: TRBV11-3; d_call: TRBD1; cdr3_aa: CASSPGTGVPDTQYF; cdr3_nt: TGTGCCAGCAGCCCCGGGACAGGGGTTCCAGATACGCAGTATTTT
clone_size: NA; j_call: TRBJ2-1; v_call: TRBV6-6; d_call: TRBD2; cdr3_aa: CASSYLRGGYNEQFF; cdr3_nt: TGTGCCAGCAGTTACTTGCGGGGGGGGTACAATGAGCAGTTCTTC
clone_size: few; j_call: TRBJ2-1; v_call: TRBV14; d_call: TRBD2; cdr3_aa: CASSRGGVAGPPEQFF; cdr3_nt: TGTGCCAGCAGCCGAGGGGGGGTAGCGGGGCCGCCGGAGCAGTTCTTC
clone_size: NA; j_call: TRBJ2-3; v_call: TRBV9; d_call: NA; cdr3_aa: CASSVEGDSTDTQYF; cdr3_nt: TGTGCCAGCAGCGTAGAGGGGGACAGCACAGATACGCAGTATTTT
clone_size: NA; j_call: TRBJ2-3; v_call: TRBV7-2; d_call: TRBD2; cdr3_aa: CASSPGLAGVTQYF; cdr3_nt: TGTGCCAGCAGCCCGGGACTAGCGGGTGTCACGCAGTATTTT
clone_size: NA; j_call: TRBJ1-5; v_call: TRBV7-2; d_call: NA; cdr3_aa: CASSSGTRSSRNQPQHF; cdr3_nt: TGTGCCAGCAGCTCCGGAACCAGGTCCTCCCGGAATCAGCCCCAGCATTTT
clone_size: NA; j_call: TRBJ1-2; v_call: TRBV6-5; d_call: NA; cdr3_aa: CASSRGQFYGYTF; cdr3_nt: TGTGCCAGCAGCCGCGGGCAGTTCTATGGCTACACCTTC
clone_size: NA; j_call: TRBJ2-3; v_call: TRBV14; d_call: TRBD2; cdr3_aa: CASSQEGSGVRKGTQYF; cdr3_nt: TGTGCCAGCAGCCAAGAAGGAAGCGGGGTGAGGAAAGGTACGCAGTATTTT
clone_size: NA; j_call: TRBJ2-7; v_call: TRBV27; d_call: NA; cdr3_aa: CASSPQQGAEQYF; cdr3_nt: TGTGCCAGCAGTCCCCAGCAGGGCGCCGAGCAGTACTTC
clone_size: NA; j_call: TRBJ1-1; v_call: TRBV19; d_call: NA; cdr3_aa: CASSNPQGKAFF; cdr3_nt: TGTGCCAGTAGTAACCCCCAGGGGAAAGCTTTCTTT
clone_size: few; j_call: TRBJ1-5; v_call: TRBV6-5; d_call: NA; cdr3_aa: CASSITGYQPQHF; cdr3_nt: TGTGCCAGCAGTATTACAGGGTATCAGCCCCAGCATTTT
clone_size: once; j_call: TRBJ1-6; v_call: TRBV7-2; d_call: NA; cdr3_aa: CASSLSTGWADNSPLHF; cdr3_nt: TGTGCCAGCAGCCTATCGACAGGTTGGGCAGATAATTCACCCCTCCACTTT
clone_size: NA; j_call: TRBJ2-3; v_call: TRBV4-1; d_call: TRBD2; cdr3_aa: CASSHGTSGGASTDTQYF; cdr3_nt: TGCGCCAGCAGCCACGGGACTAGCGGGGGGGCTAGCACAGATACGCAGTATTTT
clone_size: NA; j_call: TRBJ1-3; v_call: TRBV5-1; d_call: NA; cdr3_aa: CASSEGSPGNTIYF; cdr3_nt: TGCGCCAGCAGTGAGGGATCACCTGGAAACACCATATATTTT
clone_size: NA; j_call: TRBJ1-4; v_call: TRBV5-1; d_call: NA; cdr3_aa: CASSLALGGTNEKLFF; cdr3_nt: TGCGCCAGCAGCTTGGCCTTGGGGGGAACTAATGAAAAACTGTTTTTT
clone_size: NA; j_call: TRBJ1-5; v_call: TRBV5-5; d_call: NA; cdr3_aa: CASSLWRGNSNQPQHF; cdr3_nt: TGTGCCAGCAGCCTGTGGCGCGGAAATAGCAATCAGCCCCAGCATTTT
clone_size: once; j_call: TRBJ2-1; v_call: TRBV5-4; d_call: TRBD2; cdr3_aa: CASSLPGLGGNEQFF; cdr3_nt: TGTGCCAGCAGCTTACCGGGACTAGGAGGCAATGAGCAGTTCTTC
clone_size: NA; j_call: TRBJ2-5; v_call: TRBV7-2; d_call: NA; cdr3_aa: CASSLAGGQETQYF; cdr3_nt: TGTGCCAGCAGCTTAGCAGGGGGACAAGAGACCCAGTACTTC
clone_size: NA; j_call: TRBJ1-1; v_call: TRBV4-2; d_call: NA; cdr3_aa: CASSQGAATMNTEAFF; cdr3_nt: TGTGCCAGCAGCCAAGGGGCAGCCACCATGAACACTGAAGCTTTCTTT
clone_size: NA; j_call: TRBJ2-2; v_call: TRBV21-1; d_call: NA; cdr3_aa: CASTSRPGTGELFF; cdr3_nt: TGTGCCAGCACCTCCCGCCCAGGGACCGGGGAGCTGTTTTTT
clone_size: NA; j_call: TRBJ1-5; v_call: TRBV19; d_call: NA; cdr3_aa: CASGEGNSNQPQHF; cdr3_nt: TGTGCCAGCGGGGAGGGGAATAGCAATCAGCCCCAGCATTTT
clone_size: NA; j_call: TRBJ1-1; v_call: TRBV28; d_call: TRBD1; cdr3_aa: CASSLGGQGTEAFF; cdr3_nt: TGTGCCAGCAGTCTGGGGGGACAGGGCACTGAAGCTTTCTTT
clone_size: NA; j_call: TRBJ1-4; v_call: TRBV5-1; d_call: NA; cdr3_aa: CASSLTATNEKLFF; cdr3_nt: TGCGCCAGCAGCTTGACAGCAACTAATGAAAAACTGTTTTTT
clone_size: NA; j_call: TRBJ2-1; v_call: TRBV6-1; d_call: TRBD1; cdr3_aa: CASSEEGTGYNEQFF; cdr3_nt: TGTGCCAGCAGTGAAGAAGGGACAGGATACAATGAGCAGTTCTTC
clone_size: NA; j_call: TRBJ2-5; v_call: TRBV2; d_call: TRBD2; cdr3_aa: CASRRGLAETQYF; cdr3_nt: TGTGCCAGCAGAAGGGGACTAGCAGAGACCCAGTACTTC
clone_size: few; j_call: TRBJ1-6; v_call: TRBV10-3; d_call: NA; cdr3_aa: CAISESVVRGYSPLHF; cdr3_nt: TGTGCCATCAGTGAGTCGGTGGTCAGGGGTTATTCACCCCTCCACTTT
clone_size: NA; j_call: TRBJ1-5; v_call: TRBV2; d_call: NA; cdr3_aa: CASNEGLKPQHF; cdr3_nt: TGTGCCAGCAACGAGGGCCTTAAACCCCAGCATTTT
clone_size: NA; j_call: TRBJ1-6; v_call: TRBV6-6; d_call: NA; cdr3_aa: CASSYGLGVHSPLHF; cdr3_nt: TGTGCCAGCAGTTACGGACTGGGAGTCCATTCACCCCTCCACTTT
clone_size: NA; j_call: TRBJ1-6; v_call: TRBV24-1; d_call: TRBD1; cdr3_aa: CATRNPPGGGTKSYNSPLHF; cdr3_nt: TGTGCCACCAGAAACCCACCAGGGGGCGGGACGAAGTCCTATAATTCACCCCTCCACTTT
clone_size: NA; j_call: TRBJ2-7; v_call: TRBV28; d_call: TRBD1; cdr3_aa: CASGLTGGYEQYF; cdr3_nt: TGTGCCAGCGGCCTGACAGGGGGATACGAGCAGTACTTC
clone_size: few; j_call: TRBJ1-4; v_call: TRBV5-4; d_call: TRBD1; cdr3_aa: CASSLQGAGGEKLFF; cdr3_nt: TGTGCCAGCAGCTTACAGGGGGCCGGAGGTGAAAAACTGTTTTTT
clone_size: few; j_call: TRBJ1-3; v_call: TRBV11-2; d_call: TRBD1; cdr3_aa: CASSSGQGVGNTIYF; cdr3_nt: TGTGCCAGCAGCTCGGGACAGGGGGTGGGAAACACCATATATTTT
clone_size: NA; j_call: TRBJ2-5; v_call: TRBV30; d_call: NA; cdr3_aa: CAWSIGTASGTQYF; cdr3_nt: TGTGCCTGGAGTATAGGAACAGCAAGTGGGACCCAGTACTTC
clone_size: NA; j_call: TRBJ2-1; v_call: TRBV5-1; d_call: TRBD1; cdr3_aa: CASKQDREGGEQFF; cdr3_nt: TGCGCCAGCAAGCAGGACAGGGAAGGGGGTGAGCAGTTCTTC
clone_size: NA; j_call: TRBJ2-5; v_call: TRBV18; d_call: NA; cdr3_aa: CASSPPVGTNLKTQYF; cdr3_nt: TGTGCCAGCTCACCCCCAGTGGGGACAAATCTAAAGACCCAGTACTTC
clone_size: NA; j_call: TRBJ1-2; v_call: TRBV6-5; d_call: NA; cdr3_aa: CASSPSDRRGYTF; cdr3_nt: TGTGCCAGCAGTCCCTCCGACAGGAGGGGCTACACCTTC
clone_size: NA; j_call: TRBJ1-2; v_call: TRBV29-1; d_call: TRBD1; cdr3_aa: CSVDPGGNYGYTF; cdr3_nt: TGCAGCGTTGATCCAGGGGGCAACTATGGCTACACCTTC
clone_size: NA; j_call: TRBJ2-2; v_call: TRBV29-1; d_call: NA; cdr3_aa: CSAEGTGAGELFF; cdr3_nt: TGCAGCGCTGAGGGGACTGGGGCCGGGGAGCTGTTTTTT
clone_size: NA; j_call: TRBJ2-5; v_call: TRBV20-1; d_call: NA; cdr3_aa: CSASVPAGQIQETQYF; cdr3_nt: TGCAGTGCTAGTGTCCCAGCGGGCCAGATCCAAGAGACCCAGTACTTC
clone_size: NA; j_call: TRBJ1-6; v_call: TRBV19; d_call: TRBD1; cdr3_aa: CASRTGGSSYNSPLHF; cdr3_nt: TGTGCCAGCCGAACAGGGGGGAGCTCCTATAATTCACCCCTCCACTTT
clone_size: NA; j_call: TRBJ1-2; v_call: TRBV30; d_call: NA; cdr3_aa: CAWSQTNYGYTF; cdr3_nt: TGTGCCTGGAGTCAAACAAACTATGGCTACACCTTC
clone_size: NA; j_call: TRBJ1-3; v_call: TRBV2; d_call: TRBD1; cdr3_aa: CASAWTGGNTIYF; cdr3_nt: TGTGCCAGCGCTTGGACAGGAGGAAACACCATATATTTT
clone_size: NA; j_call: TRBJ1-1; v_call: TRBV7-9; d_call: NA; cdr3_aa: CASSLEGYPTEAFF; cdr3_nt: TGTGCCAGCAGCTTAGAGGGGTATCCGACTGAAGCTTTCTTT
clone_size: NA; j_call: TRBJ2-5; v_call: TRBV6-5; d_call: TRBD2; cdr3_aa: CASSRPSGGSETQYF; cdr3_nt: TGTGCCAGCAGCCGGCCTAGCGGGGGGTCAGAGACCCAGTACTTC
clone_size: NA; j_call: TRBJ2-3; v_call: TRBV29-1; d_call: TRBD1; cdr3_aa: CSVGTGGTDTQYF; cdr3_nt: TGCAGCGTAGGGACAGGGGGCACAGATACGCAGTATTTT
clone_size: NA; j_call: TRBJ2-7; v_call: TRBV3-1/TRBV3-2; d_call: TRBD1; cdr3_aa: CASSPRTGFYEQYF; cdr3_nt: TGTGCCAGCAGCCCCCGGACAGGGTTCTACGAGCAGTACTTC
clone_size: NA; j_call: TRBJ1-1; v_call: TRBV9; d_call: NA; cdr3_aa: CASSVEAGSKNTEAFF; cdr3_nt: TGTGCCAGCAGCGTAGAAGCAGGCTCGAAAAACACTGAAGCTTTCTTT